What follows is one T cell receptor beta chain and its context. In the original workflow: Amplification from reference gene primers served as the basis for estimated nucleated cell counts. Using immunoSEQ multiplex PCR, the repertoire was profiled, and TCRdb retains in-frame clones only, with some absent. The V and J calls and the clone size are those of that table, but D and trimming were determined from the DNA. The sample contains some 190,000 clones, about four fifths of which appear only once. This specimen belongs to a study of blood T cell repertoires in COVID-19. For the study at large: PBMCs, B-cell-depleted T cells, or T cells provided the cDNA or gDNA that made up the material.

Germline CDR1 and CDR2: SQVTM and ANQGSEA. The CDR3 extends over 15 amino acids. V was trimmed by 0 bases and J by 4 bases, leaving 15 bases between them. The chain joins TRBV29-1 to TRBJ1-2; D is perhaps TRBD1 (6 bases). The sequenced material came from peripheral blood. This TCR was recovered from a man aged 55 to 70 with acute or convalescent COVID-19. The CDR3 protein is CSVEEARGSGYGYTF. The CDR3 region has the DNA TGCAGCGTTGAAGAGGCGAGGGGGTCCGGCTATGGCTACACCTTC. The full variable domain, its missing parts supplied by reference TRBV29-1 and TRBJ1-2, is SAVISQKPSRDICQRGTSLTIQCQVDSQVTMMFWYRQQPGQSLTLIATANQGSEATYESGFVIDKFPISRPNLTFSTLTVSNMSPEDSSIYLCSVEEARGSGYGYTFGSGTRLTVV.